The 30 T cell receptor beta chains below come from one sample, sequenced in a study of shared clonotypes between healthy human individuals (dated by TCRdb to about 2020). Library preparation was by the immunoSEQ multiplex PCR assay. The clones in this table, taken by TCRdb from immuneACCESS, are in-frame only. Not every clone is retained; where verified, under half of the shortfall comes from an unresolved V gene, and the cause of the rest is unknown. Counted in this sample were about 1.5 million clones; 95% to 99% of them appeared once. The ten most abundant clones make up less than 0.55% of the sample. Sequenced material: naive CD4+ T cells sorted from blood. The cell subset or site label, as the study defines it: CD45RA+ positively selected. The receptors originated from a man aged 30 to 45 in good health.

This clone has a single count. The same CDR3 also results from other DNA sequences found in this sample. The V gene is TRBV2, the J gene TRBJ2-1, with 8 bases that match TRBD2. Per the germline V gene, CDR1 is SNHLY and CDR2 is FYNNEI. Unmatched junction bases numbered 2, after V lost 1 base and J lost 3 bases. The CDR3 extends over 15 amino acids. In DNA form, the CDR3 reads TGTGCCAGCAGTGAAGGAGCGGGGGTCTACAATGAGCAGTTCTTC. The encoded protein is CASSEGAGVYNEQFF.

This chain connects TRBV14 to TRBJ1-1; D possibly corresponds to TRBD1 (5 bases). The germline CDR1 and CDR2 sequences are SGHDN and FVKESK. Trimming took 3 bases from V and 4 from J, leaving 12 bases between them. The CDR3 has 14 amino acids. CDR3 sequence reads: CASSQGRRPTEAFF. CDR3 sequence (DNA): TGTGCCAGCAGCCAGGGACGAAGGCCCACTGAAGCTTTCTTT.

This chain links TRBV5-1 with TRBJ2-7; 8 nucleotides agree with TRBD2. There are 18 residues in the CDR3. The V and J ends lost 4 bases and 6 bases, in that order; junction bases with no gene match: 21. Germline CDR1 is SGHRS and CDR2 is YFSETQ. The CDR3 sequence is CASSPGLGGGRRLGEQYF. The CDR3 nucleotides read TGCGCCAGCAGCCCCGGTCTGGGGGGCGGGAGGAGGTTAGGCGAGCAGTACTTC.

This chain connects TRBV6-1 to TRBJ1-1; no definite D call. The CDR3 is 17 residues long. CDR1 and CDR2 from the germline V gene are MNHNS and SASEGT. V lost 2 bases, J lost 6 bases, and 22 bases lay in between. The CDR3 DNA is TGTGCCAGCAGTGAATATGGGCGACCCCGGCTAAACCCTGAAGCTTTCTTT. Its protein is CASSEYGRPRLNPEAFF.

V and J are TRBV18 and TRBJ2-5; D is uncertain. The CDR3 has 15 amino acids. Deletions cut 2 bases from V and 2 bases from J, with 12 bases between. Germline CDR1 and CDR2: KGHSH and LQKENI. CDR3 nucleotide sequence: TGTGCCAGCTCACCAGGCAGTGGCCCTCAAGAGACCCAGTACTTC. Translation gives CASSPGSGPQETQYF. The full variable domain, completed using reference TRBV18 and TRBJ2-5, is NAGVMQNPRHLVRRRGQEARLRCSPMKGHSHVYWYRQLPEEGLKFMVYLQKENIIDESGMPKERFSAEFPKEGPSILRIQQVVRGDSAAYFCASSPGSGPQETQYFGPGTRLLVL.

V gene TRBV9 combines with J gene TRBJ2-7; D might be TRBD1 or TRBD2, each matching 5 bases. Trimming removed 4 bases at V and 3 bases at J, with 11 bases between. The germline CDR1 and CDR2 sequences are SGDLS and YYNGEE. The length of the CDR3 is 13 residues. The CDR3 is CASSSSGLYEQYF. CDR3 nucleotide sequence: TGTGCCAGCAGCTCATCGGGGCTCTACGAGCAGTACTTC.

The rearrangement links TRBV6-1 to TRBJ2-6, with D uncertain. The CDR3 length is 15 residues. Germline CDR1 is MNHNS and CDR2 is SASEGT. Trimming took off 4 bases at V and 8 bases at J, with 15 bases between the two ends. Written as DNA, the CDR3 is TGTGCCAGCAGTGCCCTTCCAAGACCCCCCAACGTCCTGACTTTC. As protein: CASSALPRPPNVLTF.

Details on this clone: Other DNA sequences of this sample code for an identical CDR3. The chain employs TRBV2 and TRBJ2-3; D is undetermined. V was trimmed by 6 bases and J by 0 bases, leaving 7 bases between them. The CDR3 is made up of 13 amino acids. Germline V CDR1 and CDR2: SNHLY, FYNNEI. The CDR3: CASSRGSTDTQYF. In nucleotides, the CDR3 is TGTGCCAGCAGCAGAGGAAGCACAGATACGCAGTATTTT.

This clone was detected once. The J gene is TRBJ1-1, the V gene TRBV5-1; D not resolved. The CDR3 loop spans 13 amino acids. Germline assignment: CDR1 SGHRS and CDR2 YFSETQ. Deletions cut 1 base from V and 3 bases from J, with 7 bases between. DNA of the CDR3: TGCGCCAGCAGCTTGTCCGGTTACACTGAAGCTTTCTTT. Translated, it gives CASSLSGYTEAFF. Combining the CDR3 with reference TRBV5-1 and TRBJ1-1 gives the whole variable domain KAGVTQTPRYLIKTRGQQVTLSCSPISGHRSVSWYQQTPGQGLQFLFEYFSETQRNKGNFPGRFSGRQFSNSRSEMNVSTLELGDSALYLCASSLSGYTEAFFGQGTRLTVV.

V gene TRBV19 combines with J gene TRBJ1-5, with a weak D call TRBD1 (5 bases). CDR3 length: 15 residues. In germline, CDR1 is LNHDA, CDR2 SQIVND (reference sequence). Trimming removed 3 bases from V and 5 bases from J, with 14 bases in between. The CDR3 loop reads CASSIMAGPYQPQHF. The CDR3 nucleotides read TGTGCCAGTAGTATCATGGCAGGGCCCTATCAGCCCCAGCATTTT.

The chain carries TRBV28 and TRBJ1-2; D is unclear. V was cut by 10 bases and J by 1 base, with 13 bases left in between. Germline CDR1 is MDHEN and CDR2 is SYDVKM. CDR3 length: 13 residues. The CDR3 DNA follows: TGTGCCACCGGCTTCGGGAGTAACTATGGCTACACCTTC. This codes for CATGFGSNYGYTF.

The chain couples TRBV14 to TRBJ1-2; D is unclear. V was cut by 4 bases and J by 8 bases, with 17 bases left in between. The V gene's germline CDR1 is SGHDN and CDR2 FVKESK. The CDR3 extends over 14 amino acids. The CDR3 DNA reads as TGTGCCAGCAGCCCTTGGACGGCTTTAAGCGGCTACACCTTC. This translates into CASSPWTALSGYTF.

The rearrangement joins TRBV4-1 to TRBJ2-7; TRBD1 matches at 7 bases. Germline loops: CDR1 MGHRA, CDR2 YSYEKL. The CDR3 is made up of 19 amino acids. V shed 4 bases and J 0 bases; nucleotides not matched to a gene: 18. The chain's CDR3 is CASSPLTGSKTVSSYEQYF. In DNA, the CDR3 is TGCGCCAGCAGCCCCTTGACAGGGTCAAAAACGGTCAGCTCCTACGAGCAGTACTTC.

The chain uses TRBV18 and TRBJ2-5; the match to TRBD2 covers 13 bases. The CDR3 extends over 18 amino acids. The germline V gene encodes CDR1 KGHSH and CDR2 LQKENI. J gave up 1 base and V 1 base, and 6 bases lay outside the gene matches. Here the CDR3 reads CASSPLGLAGRLQETQYF. CDR3 DNA: TGTGCCAGCTCACCACTGGGACTAGCGGGACGACTCCAAGAGACCCAGTACTTC.

The CDR3 region has the DNA TGTGCCAGCAGCTTAGATATACAGGGCGCCGGGGAGCTGTTTTTT. Translated: CASSLDIQGAGELFF. The V and J genes are TRBV11-2 and TRBJ2-2; possible D gene TRBD1, 6 bases. There are 15 residues in the CDR3. CDR1 and CDR2 from the germline V gene are SGHAT and FQNNGV. With 0 bases removed from V and 6 bases from J, the gap between germline ends came to 11 bases.

V and J are TRBV19 and TRBJ2-7; TRBD1 agrees at 11 bases. This CDR3 is built from 15 residues. Germline V CDR1 and CDR2: LNHDA, SQIVND (reference sequence). Germline trimming cut 6 bases from V and 3 bases from J; bases unmatched to any gene: 7. Here the CDR3 DNA reads TGTGCCAGTAGACCCCGGACAGGGGGCGGCTACGAGCAGTACTTC. Encoded protein: CASRPRTGGGYEQYF.

Comment on this clone: Its ends do not fully match the called genes, so a read error is possible. The rearrangement links TRBV7-7 to TRBJ2-7, with unresolved D. The CDR3 is 13 residues long. Germline V gene data show CDR1 as SSHAT and CDR2 as FNYEAQ (reference sequence). The CDR3 region is CASSLTPTYEQYF. As DNA, the CDR3 is TGTGCTAGCAGCCTGACACCTACCTACGAGCAGTACTTC.

The chain recombines TRBV6-1 with TRBJ2-1; D tentatively reads TRBD1 or TRBD2 (7 bases each). Trimming left V 6 bases short and J 10 bases short, with 19 bases between. The CDR3 extends over 14 amino acids. The germline gives CDR1 MNHNS, CDR2 SASEGT. CDR3 bases: TGTGCCAGCAGAAGCGGTGGGACAGCGGGGGAGCAGTTCTTC. This gives the protein CASRSGGTAGEQFF.

V and J are TRBV27 and TRBJ2-7; D perhaps matches TRBD1 (5 bases). V lost 4 bases, J lost 3 bases, and 13 bases lay in between. This CDR3 is 14 amino acids long. Per germline, CDR1 MNHEY and CDR2 SMNVEV (reference sequence). The CDR3 DNA is TGTGCCAGCAGTTCCGACAGAATCGACTACGAGCAGTACTTC. Protein: CASSSDRIDYEQYF.

The rearrangement links TRBV28 to TRBJ2-3; 7 bases line up with TRBD2. Germline-derived CDR1 and CDR2 are MDHEN and SYDVKM. The length of the CDR3 is 15 residues. The trim removed 6 bases at V and 5 bases at J, leaving 11 bases unmatched. As DNA, the CDR3 is TGTGCCAGCAGCCTAGTGGGGGAGGGACGAGATACGCAGTATTTT. Translated, it gives CASSLVGEGRDTQYF.

The chain combines TRBV5-1 with TRBJ1-1; no definite D call. V was pared by 0 bases and J by 3 bases, with 9 bases between. Germline CDR1 and CDR2: SGHRS and YFSETQ. CDR3 length: 14 amino acids. DNA of the CDR3: TGCGCCAGCAGCTTGGGGCAGATTGACACTGAAGCTTTCTTT. Translating gives CASSLGQIDTEAFF.

Here the CDR3 DNA reads TGTGCCAGTAGTCGACTAGCGGGAGTACTCACCGGGGAGCTGTTTTTT. Its protein is CASSRLAGVLTGELFF. The rearrangement links TRBV19 to TRBJ2-2; TRBD2 aligns across 12 bases. V lost 5 bases and J lost 4; bases outside the gene matches: 5. Germline CDR1 is LNHDA and CDR2 is SQIVND (reference sequence). The length of the CDR3 is 16 residues. The variable domain in full, completed from reference TRBV19 and TRBJ2-2, reads DGGITQSPKYLFRKEGQNVTLSCEQNLNHDAMYWYRQDPGQGLRLIYYSQIVNDFQKGDIAEGYSVSREKKESFPLTVTSAQKNPTAFYLCASSRLAGVLTGELFFGEGSRLTVL.

This rearrangement joins TRBV28 to TRBJ1-4; D possibly corresponds to TRBD1 (5 bases). Germline loops: CDR1 MDHEN, CDR2 SYDVKM. Trimming shortened V by 3 bases and J by 5 bases, and 13 bases separated the two germline ends. This CDR3 has 15 amino acids. Here the CDR3 reads CASSLGLRPNEKLFF. DNA of the CDR3: TGTGCCAGCAGTTTGGGACTGCGACCGAATGAAAAACTGTTTTTT.

This clone was seen a single time. The CDR3 here is CSANINTEAFF. DNA for the CDR3: TGCAGTGCTAACATCAACACTGAAGCTTTCTTT. The J gene is TRBJ1-1, the V gene TRBV20-1; D ambiguous. Germline loops: CDR1 DFQATT, CDR2 SNEGSKA (reference sequence). V lost 4 bases to trimming and J lost 2 bases, with 5 bases between them. The CDR3 covers 11 residues.

The V gene is TRBV7-2, the J gene TRBJ2-7; 7 bases agree with TRBD1. Germline values: CDR1 SGHTA, CDR2 FQGNSA. The CDR3 length is 15 residues. The junction had 2 bases not matched to a gene; V was cut back by 0 bases and J by 0 bases. The CDR3 reads CASSLAQGHSYEQYF. The DNA for the CDR3 is TGTGCCAGCAGCTTAGCACAGGGGCACTCCTACGAGCAGTACTTC. The variable domain in full, completed from reference TRBV7-2 and TRBJ2-7, reads GAGVSQSPSNKVTEKGKDVELRCDPISGHTALYWYRQSLGQGLEFLIYFQGNSAPDKSGLPSDRFSAERTGGSVSTLTIQRTQQEDSAVYLCASSLAQGHSYEQYFGPGTRLTVT.

The V call is TRBV5-8, the J call TRBJ1-4, with D unclear. Per the germline V gene, CDR1 is SGHTS and CDR2 is YDEGEE. The CDR3 has 13 residues. V lost 4 bases, J lost 8 bases, and 12 bases lay in between. Written as DNA, the CDR3 is TGTGCCAGCAGCCCGGGTACGGGGGAAAAACTGTTTTTT. Amino acids: CASSPGTGEKLFF. Combining the CDR3 with reference TRBV5-8 and TRBJ1-4 gives the whole variable domain EAGVTQSPTHLIKTRGQQATLRCSPISGHTSVYWYQQALGLGLQFLLWYDEGEERNRGNFPPRFSGRQFPNYSSELNVNALELEDSALYLCASSPGTGEKLFFGSGTQLSVL.

CDR3 DNA sequence: TGTGCCAGCAGGATGACAGATAACTCCTACAATGAGCAGTTCTTC. Protein: CASRMTDNSYNEQFF. The chain employs TRBV2 and TRBJ2-1; possibly TRBD1 for D (5 bases). This CDR3 comprises 15 residues. The V end was cut by 6 bases, the J end by 0 bases, with 12 bases between. Per the germline V gene, CDR1 is SNHLY and CDR2 is FYNNEI. The full variable domain, rest sourced from reference TRBV2 and TRBJ2-1, is EPEVTQTPSHQVTQMGQEVILRCVPISNHLYFYWYRQILGQKVEFLVSFYNNEISEKSEIFDDQFSVERPDGSNFTLKIRSTKLEDSAMYFCASRMTDNSYNEQFFGPGTRLTVL.

The gene calls are TRBV6-5 and TRBJ2-7, with 9 nucleotides matching TRBD1. The CDR3 totals 16 residues. Trimming took 2 bases from V and 6 from J; bases not matched to a gene: 11. Per germline, CDR1 MNHEY and CDR2 SVGAGI. In DNA, the CDR3 is TGTGCCAGCAGTTACGATTCCGGGACAGGGTCTTCCGAGCAGTACTTC. Translating it yields CASSYDSGTGSSEQYF.

This clone has just a few counts. V gene TRBV19 combines with J gene TRBJ1-2; 8 nucleotides line up with TRBD1. Trimming at V came to 2 bases and at J to 8 bases, leaving 1 base not matched to a gene. This CDR3 comprises 12 residues. Germline loops: CDR1 LNHDA, CDR2 SQIVND (reference sequence). This chain's CDR3 is CASSIPGGGYTF. CDR3 in DNA: TGTGCCAGTAGTATACCAGGGGGCGGCTACACCTTC.

For this clone: Different DNA sequences within this sample yield the same CDR3. The chain is built from TRBV29-1 and TRBJ2-1, with D unclear. CDR1 is SQVTM, CDR2 ANQGSEA, per germline. The CDR3 length is 10 residues. Trimming removed 5 bases at V and 8 bases at J, with 7 bases between. The CDR3 loop reads CSVSFYEQFF. For the CDR3, the DNA is TGCAGCGTTTCTTTCTATGAGCAGTTCTTC.